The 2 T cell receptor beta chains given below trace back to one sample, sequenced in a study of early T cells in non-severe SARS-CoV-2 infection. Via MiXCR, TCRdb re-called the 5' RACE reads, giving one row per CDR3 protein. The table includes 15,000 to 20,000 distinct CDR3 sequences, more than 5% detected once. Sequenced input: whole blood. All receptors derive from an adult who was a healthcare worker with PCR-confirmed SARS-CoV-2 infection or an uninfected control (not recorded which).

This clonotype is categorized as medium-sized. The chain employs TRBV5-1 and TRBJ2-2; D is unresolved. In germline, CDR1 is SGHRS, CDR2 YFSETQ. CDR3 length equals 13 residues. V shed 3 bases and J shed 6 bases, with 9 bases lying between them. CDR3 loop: CASSSYSAGELFF. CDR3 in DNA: TGCGCCAGCAGCTCCTATTCGGCCGGGGAGCTGTTTTTT.

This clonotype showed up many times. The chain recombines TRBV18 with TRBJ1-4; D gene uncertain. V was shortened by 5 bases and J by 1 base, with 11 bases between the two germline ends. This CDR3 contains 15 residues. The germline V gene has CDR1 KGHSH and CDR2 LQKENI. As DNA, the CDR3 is TGTGCCAGCTCATTACAAGGTCGAACTAATGAAAAACTGTTTTTT. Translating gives CASSLQGRTNEKLFF. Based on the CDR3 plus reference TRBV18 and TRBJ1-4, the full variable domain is NAGVMQNPRHLVRRRGQEARLRCSPMKGHSHVYWYRQLPEEGLKFMVYLQKENIIDESGMPKERFSAEFPKEGPSILRIQQVVRGDSAAYFCASSLQGRTNEKLFFGSGTQLSVL.